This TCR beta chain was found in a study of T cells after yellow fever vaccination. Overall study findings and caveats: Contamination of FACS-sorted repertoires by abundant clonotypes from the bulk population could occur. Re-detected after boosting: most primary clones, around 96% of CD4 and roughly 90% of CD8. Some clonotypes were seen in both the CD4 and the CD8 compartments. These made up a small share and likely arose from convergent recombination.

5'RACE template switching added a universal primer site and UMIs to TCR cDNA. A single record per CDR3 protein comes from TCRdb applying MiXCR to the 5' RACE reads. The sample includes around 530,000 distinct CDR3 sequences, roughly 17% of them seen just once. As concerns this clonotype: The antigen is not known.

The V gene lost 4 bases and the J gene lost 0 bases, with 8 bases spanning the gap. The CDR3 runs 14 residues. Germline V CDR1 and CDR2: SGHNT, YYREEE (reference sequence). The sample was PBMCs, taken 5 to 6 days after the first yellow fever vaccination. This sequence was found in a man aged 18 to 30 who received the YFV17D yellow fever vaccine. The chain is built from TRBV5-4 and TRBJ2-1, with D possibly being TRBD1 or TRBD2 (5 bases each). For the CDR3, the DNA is TGTGCCAGCAGCGGGGGAACCTCCTACAATGAGCAGTTCTTC. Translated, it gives CASSGGTSYNEQFF.